This T cell receptor (beta chain) was retrieved from a study of blood T cell repertoires in COVID-19. Study-wide context: The United States, Italy and Spain were the sources of the acute and convalescent COVID-19 samples. The analysed material was cDNA or gDNA that came from T cells, B-cell-depleted T cells, or PBMCs.

Between the trimmed V and J ends, which lost 0 bases and 2 bases, there was a span of 9 bases. The CDR3 is 15 residues long. CDR1 is MNHEY and CDR2 is SVGAGI in the germline V gene. This table comes from immunoSEQ multiplex PCR, and its TCRdb copy is limited to in-frame clones, with some not included. The sample lists about 28,000 clones; around 90% were seen once. The sample was peripheral blood. The chain is built from TRBV6-5 and TRBJ2-3; a weak D match, TRBD2 (6 bases). The clonotype comes from a human donor in a cohort sampled during active COVID-19. CDR3 coding DNA: TGTGCCAGCAGTTACTCTGGGGGACTCACAGATACGCAGTATTTT. Amino acids: CASSYSGGLTDTQYF.